This T cell receptor beta chain was found in a study of T cell clonality in common variable immunodeficiency. Per the germline V gene, CDR1 is ENHRY and CDR2 is SYGVKD. The CDR3 is 15 amino acids. As regards this clone: One end of the junction does not line up with germline, which may come from a read error. Sequencing ends 3 residues short of the CDR3 end; the germline J gene provides the rest.

Generated by immunoSEQ multiplex PCR, the TCRdb table keeps only in-frame clones and is missing some. Recorded here are some 50,000 clones, none singletons. The gene calls are TRBV10-3 and TRBJ1-6; D remains ambiguous. The sample taken for sequencing was peripheral blood mononuclear cells. The clonotype was recovered from a person aged 18 to 75 in good health. Partial CDR3 DNA: TGTGCCATCAGTGGAACTAGCTCCTATAACTCACCC. Translated: CAISGTSSYNSP. The entire CDR3 protein reads CAISGTSSYNSPLHF.